This TCR beta chain appears in the sequencing data of a study of technical replicates of blood from four donors. Germline assignment: CDR1 LNHDA and CDR2 SQIVND (reference sequence). V lost 4 bases, J lost 4 bases, and 16 bases stayed unmatched. The CDR3 length is 17 residues. Only in-frame clones appear in the TCRdb table, and some are missing; sequencing was by immunoSEQ multiplex PCR. The sample lists 60,000 or so clones, around 87% occurring once. Sequencing used PBMCs. This chain connects TRBV19 to TRBJ2-7; 7 nucleotides agree with TRBD2. The clonotype was recovered from a human donor in good health. Some clones in this sample may be carry-over from other donors' samples. Here the CDR3 reads CASSRGVRLADKYEQYF. The CDR3 DNA reads TGTGCCAGTAGTAGGGGGGTCCGACTAGCAGACAAATACGAGCAGTACTTC.